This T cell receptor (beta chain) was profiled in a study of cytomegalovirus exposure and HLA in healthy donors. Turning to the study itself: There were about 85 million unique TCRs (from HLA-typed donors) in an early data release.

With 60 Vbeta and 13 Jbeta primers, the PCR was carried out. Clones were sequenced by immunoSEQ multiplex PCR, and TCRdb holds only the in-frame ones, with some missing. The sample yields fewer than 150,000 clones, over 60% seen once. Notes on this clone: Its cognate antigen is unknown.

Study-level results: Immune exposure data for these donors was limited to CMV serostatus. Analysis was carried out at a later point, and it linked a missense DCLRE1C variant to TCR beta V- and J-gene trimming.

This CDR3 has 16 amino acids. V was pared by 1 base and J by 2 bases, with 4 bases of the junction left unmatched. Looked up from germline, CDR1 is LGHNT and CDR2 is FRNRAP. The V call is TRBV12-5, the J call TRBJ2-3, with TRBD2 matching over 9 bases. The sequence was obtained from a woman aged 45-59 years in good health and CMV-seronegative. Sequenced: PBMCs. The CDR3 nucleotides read TGTGCTAGTGGTTTGGCGCTAGCGGGGTACACAGATACGCAGTATTTT. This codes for CASGLALAGYTDTQYF.